This passage covers 14 T cell receptor beta chains from one sample sequenced in a study of Ad26.COV2.S vaccination and SARS-CoV-2 variants. Sequencing used immunoSEQ multiplex PCR; TCRdb keeps in-frame clones, though not all of them. Of some 450,000 clones listed, roughly 88% were seen once; the top ten hold under 4.5%. Stated treatment: about 20 received Ad26.COV2.S at low or high dose, single or two shots; about 5 received placebo; per-sample allocation not given. Samples analyzed were those drawn on day 63 after the first vaccine or placebo injection. Sequencing was performed on peripheral blood, taken in a trial of Ad26.COV2.S vaccine versus placebo. The receptor source for this set is a person aged 18-60 years who received the Ad26.COV2.S COVID-19 vaccine or a placebo.

J is TRBJ2-7 and V is TRBV28; 11 bases line up with TRBD2. CDR1 MDHEN and CDR2 SYDVKM come from the germline V gene. The V and J ends lost 6 bases and 9 bases, in that order; junction bases with no gene match: 7. The CDR3 is 13 amino acids. The CDR3 DNA reads as TGTGCCAGCAGCTTGACTAGCGGGAAGTTGCAGTACTTC. It is translated as CASSLTSGKLQYF.

The V gene is TRBV4-3, the J gene TRBJ2-7; D is ambiguous. Germline assignment: CDR1 LGHNA and CDR2 YSLEER. Trimming stripped 0 bases from V and 5 bases from J, with 11 bases between. This CDR3 contains 14 residues. The CDR3 DNA follows: TGCGCCAGCAGCCAAGAGGTGCTTCTGGACGAGCAGTACTTC. Encoded protein: CASSQEVLLDEQYF.

In DNA form, the CDR3 reads TGTGCCAGCACCGGGACAGGCACAGATACGCAGTATTTT. Its translation is CASTGTGTDTQYF. V usage is TRBV6-6 and J usage is TRBJ2-3, with 7 bases lining up with TRBD1. In germline, CDR1 is MNHNY, CDR2 SVGAGI (reference sequence). The CDR3 runs to 13 residues. V was pared by 7 bases and J by 1 base, with 2 bases of the junction left unmatched.

The chain couples TRBV27 to TRBJ2-3; possible D gene TRBD2, 5 bases. From germline, CDR1 is MNHEY and CDR2 SMNVEV (reference sequence). V lost 0 bases and J 3 bases, leaving 13 bases between the germline ends. The CDR3 runs 16 residues. The CDR3 nucleotides are TGTGCCAGCAGTTTATCTTGGAGGCGGACTACAGATACGCAGTATTTT. Protein product: CASSLSWRRTTDTQYF.

For this clone: The germline gene is not matched at one end of the junction; a read error may be the cause. V and J are TRBV4-3 and TRBJ2-1; 9 nucleotides agree with TRBD2. CDR1 is LGHNA and CDR2 is YSLEER in the germline V gene. CDR3 length equals 16 residues. CDR3 nucleotide sequence: TGCACCAGCAGCCAATGGGGACTAGCCGCCTACAATGAGCAGTTCTTC. Amino acid sequence: CTSSQWGLAAYNEQFF.

The chain employs TRBV29-1 and TRBJ2-7; D ambiguous. Germline lookup yields CDR1 SQVTM and CDR2 ANQGSEA. The length of the CDR3 is 12 residues. Trimming shortened V by 0 bases and J by 2 bases, and 5 bases separated the two germline ends. The CDR3 DNA reads TGCAGCGTTGAAGAGAAACCCTACGAGCAGTACTTC. Encoded protein: CSVEEKPYEQYF.

The chain couples TRBV12-3 or TRBV12-4 to TRBJ2-3, with no clear D. The CDR3 contains 12 residues. The ends were cut back, 3 bases at V and 3 bases at J, with 4 bases in the middle. CDR3 DNA: TGTGCCAGCAGTTTTCAGACAGATACGCAGTATTTT. As protein: CASSFQTDTQYF.

The V and J genes are TRBV6-1 and TRBJ2-7; TRBD1 might be the D (6 bases). Germline V gives CDR1 MNHNS, CDR2 SASEGT. The CDR3 consists of 19 residues. The V gene lost 3 bases and the J gene lost 3 bases, with 27 bases spanning the gap. This chain's CDR3 is CASSENLPGTHIINYEQYF. The CDR3 DNA sequence: TGTGCCAGCAGTGAGAACCTTCCCGGGACACATATCATTAACTACGAGCAGTACTTC.

The CDR3 DNA reads TGTGCCAGCAGCCCCGACAGGACGAACACTGAAGCTTTCTTT. Amino acids: CASSPDRTNTEAFF. This chain links TRBV7-2 with TRBJ1-1; the D gene is possibly TRBD1 (6 bases). The CDR3 extends over 14 amino acids. Per germline, CDR1 SGHTA and CDR2 FQGNSA. The germline V and J ends were trimmed by 5 bases and 1 base, with 11 bases remaining between them.

The CDR3 loop reads CASRGAVSSYEQYF. CDR3 nucleotides: TGTGCCAGTCGCGGGGCAGTAAGCTCCTACGAGCAGTACTTC. The V gene is TRBV2, the J gene TRBJ2-7; possibly TRBD2 for D (6 bases). This CDR3 has 14 residues. CDR1 SNHLY and CDR2 FYNNEI come from the germline V gene. Between the trimmed V and J ends, which lost 9 bases and 0 bases, there was a span of 15 bases.

The rearrangement uses TRBV15 and TRBJ2-7, with D tentatively TRBD2 (6 bases). From germline, CDR1 is LNHNV and CDR2 YYDKDF (reference sequence). The CDR3 has 16 residues. Trimming took off 1 base at V and 2 bases at J, with 15 bases between the two ends. The CDR3 nucleotides read TGTGCCACCAGCAGAGGGAGCGGGCCTGGAGCCTACGAGCAGTACTTC. Protein product: CATSRGSGPGAYEQYF.

This chain uses TRBV10-1 with TRBJ2-5; a possible D gene is TRBD1 (6 bases). CDR1 and CDR2 (germline): WNHNN, SYGVQD (reference sequence). The V end was cut by 7 bases, the J end by 5 bases, with 14 bases between. The CDR3 is 13 residues long. The CDR3 DNA follows: TGCGCCAGCAAACCGACAGGTAGGGAGACCCAGTACTTC. This gives the protein CASKPTGRETQYF.

This clone was observed a single time. CDR3 nucleotides: TGTGCCAGCAGCTTGGCCCCCAGGGGGTCGCTGGGCTACACCTTC. This gives the protein CASSLAPRGSLGYTF. This sequence joins TRBV5-6 and TRBJ1-2, with 7 bases lining up with TRBD1. J lost 8 bases, V lost 0 bases, and 10 bases had no gene match. The germline CDR1 and CDR2 sequences are SGHDT and YYEEEE. The CDR3 has 15 residues. The entire variable domain, with the rest obtained from reference TRBV5-6 and TRBJ1-2, is as follows: DAGVTQSPTHLIKTRGQQVTLRCSPKSGHDTVSWYQQALGQGPQFIFQYYEEEERQRGNFPDRFSGHQFPNYSSELNVNALLLGDSALYLCASSLAPRGSLGYTFGSGTRLTVV.

Only a few counts were recorded for this clone. It is unclear where the CDR3 begins or ends on the DNA, so no DNA is shown, and the CDR3 is as TCRdb lists it. The gene calls are TRBV12-1 and TRBJ1-2; the table's D call, TRBD1, was not checked against the DNA. TRBV12-1 is classified as a pseudogene. The CDR3 comprises 15 residues, both ends counted. The CDR3 spells CASSFVGQGALGYTF.